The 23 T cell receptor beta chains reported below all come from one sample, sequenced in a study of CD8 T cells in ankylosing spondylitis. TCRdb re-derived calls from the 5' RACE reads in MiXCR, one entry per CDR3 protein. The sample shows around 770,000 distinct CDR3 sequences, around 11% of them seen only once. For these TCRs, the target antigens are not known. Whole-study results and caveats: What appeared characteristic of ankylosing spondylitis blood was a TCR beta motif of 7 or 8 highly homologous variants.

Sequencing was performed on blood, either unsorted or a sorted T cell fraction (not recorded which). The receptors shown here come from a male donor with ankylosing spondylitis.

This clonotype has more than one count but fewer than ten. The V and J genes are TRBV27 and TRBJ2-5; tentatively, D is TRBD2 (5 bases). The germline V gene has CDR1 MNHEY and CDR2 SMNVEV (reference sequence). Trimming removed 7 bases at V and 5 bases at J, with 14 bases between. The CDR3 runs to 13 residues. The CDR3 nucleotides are TGTGCCAGCACCGCACGGGGTGGTGAGACCCAGTACTTC. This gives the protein CASTARGGETQYF.

The CDR3 nucleotides are TGCAGCGCCACACAGGGGTCGGACACTGAAGCTTTCTTT. This sequence encodes CSATQGSDTEAFF. The rearrangement links TRBV29-1 to TRBJ1-1; 7 bases map to TRBD1. The CDR3 sequence is 13 residues long. V shed 7 bases, J shed 3 bases, and the junction held 8 bases outside the gene matches. Germline V gene data show CDR1 as SQVTM and CDR2 as ANQGSEA.

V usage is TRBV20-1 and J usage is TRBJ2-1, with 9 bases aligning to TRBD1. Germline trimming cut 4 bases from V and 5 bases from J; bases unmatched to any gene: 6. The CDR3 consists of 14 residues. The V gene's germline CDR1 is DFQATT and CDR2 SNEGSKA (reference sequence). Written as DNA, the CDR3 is TGCAGTGCTACTAGGACAGGGGAAAACAATGAGCAGTTCTTC. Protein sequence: CSATRTGENNEQFF.

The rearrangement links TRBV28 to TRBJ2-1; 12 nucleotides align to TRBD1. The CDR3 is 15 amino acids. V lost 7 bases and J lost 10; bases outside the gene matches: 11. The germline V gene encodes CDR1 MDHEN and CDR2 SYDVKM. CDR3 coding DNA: TGTGCCAGCATAAACCGGGACAGGGGGCCAGGAGAGCAGTTCTTC. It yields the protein CASINRDRGPGEQFF.

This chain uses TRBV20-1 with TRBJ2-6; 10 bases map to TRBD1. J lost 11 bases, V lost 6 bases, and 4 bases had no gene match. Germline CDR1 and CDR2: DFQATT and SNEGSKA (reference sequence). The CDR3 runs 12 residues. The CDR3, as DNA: TGCAGTGCGCCGGGACAGGGGTACGTCCTGACTTTC. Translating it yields CSAPGQGYVLTF.

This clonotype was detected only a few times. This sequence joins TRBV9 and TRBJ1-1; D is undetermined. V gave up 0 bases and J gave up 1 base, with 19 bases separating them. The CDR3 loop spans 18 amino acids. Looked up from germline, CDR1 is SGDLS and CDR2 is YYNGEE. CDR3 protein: CASSVVCQFNWKNTEAFF. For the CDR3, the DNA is TGTGCCAGCAGCGTAGTGTGTCAGTTTAATTGGAAGAACACTGAAGCTTTCTTT.

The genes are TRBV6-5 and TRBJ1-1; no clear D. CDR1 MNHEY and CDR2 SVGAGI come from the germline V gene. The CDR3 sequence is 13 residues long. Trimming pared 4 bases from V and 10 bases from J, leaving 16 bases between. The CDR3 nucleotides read TGTGCCAGCAGTTTACGACCCTATGAGGGAGCTTTCTTT. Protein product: CASSLRPYEGAFF.

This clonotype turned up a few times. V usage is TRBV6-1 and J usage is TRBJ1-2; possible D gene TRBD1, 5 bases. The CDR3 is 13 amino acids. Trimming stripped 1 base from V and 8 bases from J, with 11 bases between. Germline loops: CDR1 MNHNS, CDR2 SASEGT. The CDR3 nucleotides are TGTGCCAGCAGTGAAGGAGCCAGGGTAGGCTACACCTTC. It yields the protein CASSEGARVGYTF.

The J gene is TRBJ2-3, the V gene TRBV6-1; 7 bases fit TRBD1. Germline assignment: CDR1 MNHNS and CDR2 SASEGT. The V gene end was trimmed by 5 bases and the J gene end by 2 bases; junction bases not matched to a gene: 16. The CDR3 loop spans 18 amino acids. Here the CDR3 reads CASSPTPITTGYTDTQYF. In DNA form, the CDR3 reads TGTGCCAGCAGTCCCACCCCTATAACGACAGGGTACACAGATACGCAGTATTTT.

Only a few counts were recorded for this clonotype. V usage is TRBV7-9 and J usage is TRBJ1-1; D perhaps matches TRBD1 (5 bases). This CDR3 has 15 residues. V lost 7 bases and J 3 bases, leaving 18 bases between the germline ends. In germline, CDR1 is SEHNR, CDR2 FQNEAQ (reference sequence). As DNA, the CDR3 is TGTGCCAGCACCTCCCGTGGCCAAGGGGACACTGAAGCTTTCTTT. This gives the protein CASTSRGQGDTEAFF.

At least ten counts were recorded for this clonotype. CDR3 sequence (DNA): TGCAGTGCTAGAGGGGTCGGGGTTGCCTACGAGCAGTACTTC. Its protein product is CSARGVGVAYEQYF. V is TRBV20-1 and J is TRBJ2-7, with TRBD2 as a possible D gene (5 bases). V was pared by 1 base and J by 2 bases, with 12 bases between. Germline CDR1 is DFQATT and CDR2 is SNEGSKA (reference sequence). The CDR3 spans 14 residues.

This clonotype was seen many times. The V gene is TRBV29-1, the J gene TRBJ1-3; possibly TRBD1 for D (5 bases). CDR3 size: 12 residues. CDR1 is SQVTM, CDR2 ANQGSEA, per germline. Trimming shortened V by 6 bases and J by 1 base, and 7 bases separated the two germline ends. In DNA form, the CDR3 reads TGCAGCGTCCCAGGGTCTGGAAACACCATATATTTT. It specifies CSVPGSGNTIYF.

CDR3 in DNA: TGCAGTGGGCATGGAGGGAACACCGGGGAGCTGTTTTTT. As protein: CSGHGGNTGELFF. The gene calls are TRBV20-1 and TRBJ2-2; D possibly corresponds to TRBD2 (5 bases). V was clipped by 7 bases and J by 1 base, with 10 bases between them. The length of the CDR3 is 13 residues. Germline loops: CDR1 DFQATT, CDR2 SNEGSKA (reference sequence).

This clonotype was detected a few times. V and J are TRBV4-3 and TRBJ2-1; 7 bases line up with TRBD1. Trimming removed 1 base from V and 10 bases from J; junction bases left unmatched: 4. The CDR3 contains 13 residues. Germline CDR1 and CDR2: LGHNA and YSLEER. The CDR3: CASSQVQDREQFF. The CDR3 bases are TGCGCCAGCAGCCAAGTTCAGGACAGGGAGCAGTTCTTC.

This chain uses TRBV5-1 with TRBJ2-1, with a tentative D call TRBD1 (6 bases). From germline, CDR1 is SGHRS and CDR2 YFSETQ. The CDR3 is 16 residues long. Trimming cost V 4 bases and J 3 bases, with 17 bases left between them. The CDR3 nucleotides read TGCGCCAGCAGCCCAGGGGACGGCGAGGGCTACAATGAGCAGTTCTTC. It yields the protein CASSPGDGEGYNEQFF.

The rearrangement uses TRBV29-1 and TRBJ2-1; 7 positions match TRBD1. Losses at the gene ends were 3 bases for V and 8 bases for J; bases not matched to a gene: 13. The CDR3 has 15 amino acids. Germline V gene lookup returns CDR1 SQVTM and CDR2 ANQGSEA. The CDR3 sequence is CSVDKRGDSAHEQFF. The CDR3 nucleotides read TGCAGCGTTGATAAACGTGGGGACAGTGCCCATGAGCAGTTCTTC.

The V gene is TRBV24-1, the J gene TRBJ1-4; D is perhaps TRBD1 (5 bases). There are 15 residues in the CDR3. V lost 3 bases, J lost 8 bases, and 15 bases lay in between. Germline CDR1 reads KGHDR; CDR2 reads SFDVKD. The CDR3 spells CATSDPGQGSEKLFF. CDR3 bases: TGTGCCACCAGTGATCCCGGACAAGGCTCCGAAAAACTGTTTTTT.

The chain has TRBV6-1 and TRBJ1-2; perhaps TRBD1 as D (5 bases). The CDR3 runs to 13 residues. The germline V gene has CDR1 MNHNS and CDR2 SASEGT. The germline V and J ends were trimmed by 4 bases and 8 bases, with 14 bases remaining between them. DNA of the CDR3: TGTGCCAGCAGTGCAATACAGGACTCCGGCTACACCTTC. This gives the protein CASSAIQDSGYTF.

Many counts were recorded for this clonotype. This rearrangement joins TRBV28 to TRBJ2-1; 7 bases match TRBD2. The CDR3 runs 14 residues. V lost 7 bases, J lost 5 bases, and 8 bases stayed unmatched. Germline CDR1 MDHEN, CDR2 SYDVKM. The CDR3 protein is CASTRSAGDNEQFF. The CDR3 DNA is TGTGCCAGCACCAGATCGGCGGGGGACAATGAGCAGTTCTTC.

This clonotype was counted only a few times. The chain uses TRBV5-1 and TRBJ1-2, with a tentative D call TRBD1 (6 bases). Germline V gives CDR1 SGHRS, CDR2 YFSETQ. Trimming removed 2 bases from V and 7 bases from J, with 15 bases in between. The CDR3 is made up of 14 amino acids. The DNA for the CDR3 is TGCGCCAGCAGCTTAGGACAGACGGGCGCTGGCTACACCTTC. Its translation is CASSLGQTGAGYTF.

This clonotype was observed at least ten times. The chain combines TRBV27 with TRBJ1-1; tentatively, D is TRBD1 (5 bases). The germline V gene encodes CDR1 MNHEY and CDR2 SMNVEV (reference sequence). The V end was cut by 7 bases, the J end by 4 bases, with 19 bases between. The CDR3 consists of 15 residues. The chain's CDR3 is CASNTPGGVVTEAFF. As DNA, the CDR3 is TGTGCCAGCAATACCCCTGGGGGAGTGGTCACTGAAGCTTTCTTT.

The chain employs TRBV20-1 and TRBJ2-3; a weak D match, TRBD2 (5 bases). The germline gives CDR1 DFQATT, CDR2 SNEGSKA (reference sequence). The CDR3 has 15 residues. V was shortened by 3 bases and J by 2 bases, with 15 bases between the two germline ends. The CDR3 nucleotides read TGCAGTGCTAGTCGGGAAACAATTTTCACAGATACGCAGTATTTT. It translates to CSASRETIFTDTQYF.

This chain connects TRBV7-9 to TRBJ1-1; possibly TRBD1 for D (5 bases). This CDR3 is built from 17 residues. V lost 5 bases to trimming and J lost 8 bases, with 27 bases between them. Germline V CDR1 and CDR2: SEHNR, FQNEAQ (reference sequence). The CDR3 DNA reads TGTGCCAGCAGCCGTCGAACTGGGACCGAAGGGCACCCAGAAGCTTTCTTT. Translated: CASSRRTGTEGHPEAFF.